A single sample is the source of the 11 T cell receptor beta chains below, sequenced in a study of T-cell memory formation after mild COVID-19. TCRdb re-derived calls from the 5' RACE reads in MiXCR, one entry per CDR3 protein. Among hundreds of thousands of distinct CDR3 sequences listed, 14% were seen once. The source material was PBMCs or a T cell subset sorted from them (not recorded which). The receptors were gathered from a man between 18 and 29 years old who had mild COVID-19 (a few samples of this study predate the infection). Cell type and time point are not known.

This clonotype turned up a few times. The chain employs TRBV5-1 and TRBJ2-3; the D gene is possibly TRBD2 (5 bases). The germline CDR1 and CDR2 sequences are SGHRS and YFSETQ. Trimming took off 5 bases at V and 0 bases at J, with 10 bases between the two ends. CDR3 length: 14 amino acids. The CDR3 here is CASREGPSTDTQYF. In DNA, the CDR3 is TGCGCCAGCAGAGAGGGTCCTAGCACAGATACGCAGTATTTT.

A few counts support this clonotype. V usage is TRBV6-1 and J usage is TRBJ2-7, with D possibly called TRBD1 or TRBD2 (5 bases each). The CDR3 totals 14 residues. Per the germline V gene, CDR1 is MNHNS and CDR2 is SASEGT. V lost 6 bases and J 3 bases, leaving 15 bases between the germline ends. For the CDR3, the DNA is TGTGCCAGCAGACCAATGGGGGTCCGCTACGAGCAGTACGTC. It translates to CASRPMGVRYEQYV.

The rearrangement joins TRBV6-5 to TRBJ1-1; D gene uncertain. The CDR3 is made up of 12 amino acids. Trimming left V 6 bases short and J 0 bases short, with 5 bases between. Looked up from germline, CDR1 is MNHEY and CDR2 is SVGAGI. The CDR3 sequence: CASSSVNTEAFF. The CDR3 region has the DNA TGTGCCAGCAGCTCAGTGAACACTGAAGCTTTCTTT.

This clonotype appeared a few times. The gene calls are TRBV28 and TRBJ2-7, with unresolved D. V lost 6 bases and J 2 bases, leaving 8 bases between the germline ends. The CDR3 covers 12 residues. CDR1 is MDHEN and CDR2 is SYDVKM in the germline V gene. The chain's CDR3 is CASRTETYEQYV. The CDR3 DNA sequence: TGTGCCAGCAGAACAGAGACCTACGAGCAGTACGTC.

This CDR3 is CASRTSTGPNNYGYTF. CDR3 nucleotide sequence: TGCGCCAGCCGGACTTCTACAGGGCCTAATAACTATGGCTACACCTTC. V is TRBV5-1 and J is TRBJ1-2, with TRBD1 as a possible D gene (6 bases). The germline V gene encodes CDR1 SGHRS and CDR2 YFSETQ. Trimming shortened V by 7 bases and J by 1 base, and 20 bases separated the two germline ends. There are 16 residues in the CDR3.

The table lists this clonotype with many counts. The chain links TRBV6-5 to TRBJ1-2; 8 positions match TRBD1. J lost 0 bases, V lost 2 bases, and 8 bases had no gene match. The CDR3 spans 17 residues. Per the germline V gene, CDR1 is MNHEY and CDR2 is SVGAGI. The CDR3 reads CASSYKRDRQANYGYTF. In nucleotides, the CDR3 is TGTGCCAGCAGTTACAAAAGGGACAGGCAAGCTAACTATGGCTACACCTTC.

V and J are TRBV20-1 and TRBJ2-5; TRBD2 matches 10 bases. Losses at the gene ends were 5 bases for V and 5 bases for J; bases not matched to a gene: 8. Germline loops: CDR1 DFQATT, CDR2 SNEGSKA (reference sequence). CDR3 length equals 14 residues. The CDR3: CSAGQLAGTETQYF. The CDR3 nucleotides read TGCAGTGCTGGCCAACTAGCGGGGACGGAGACCCAGTACTTC.

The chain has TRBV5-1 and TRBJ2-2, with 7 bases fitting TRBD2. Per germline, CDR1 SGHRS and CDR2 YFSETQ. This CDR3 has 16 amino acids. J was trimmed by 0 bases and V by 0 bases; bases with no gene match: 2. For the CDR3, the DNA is TGCGCCAGCAGCTTGGCCGGGGGGACGAACACCGGGGAGCTGTTTTTT. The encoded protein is CASSLAGGTNTGELFF.

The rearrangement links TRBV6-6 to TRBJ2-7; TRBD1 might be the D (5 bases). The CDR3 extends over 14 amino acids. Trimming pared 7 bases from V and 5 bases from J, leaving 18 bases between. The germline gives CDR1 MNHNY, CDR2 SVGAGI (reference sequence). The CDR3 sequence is CASTRERGSHEQYF. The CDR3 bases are TGTGCCAGCACCCGAGAAAGGGGAAGCCACGAGCAGTACTTC.

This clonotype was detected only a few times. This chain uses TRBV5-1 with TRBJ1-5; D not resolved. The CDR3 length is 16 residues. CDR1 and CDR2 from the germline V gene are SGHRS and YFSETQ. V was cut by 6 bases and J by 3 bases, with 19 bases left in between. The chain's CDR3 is CASTRVTRVANQPQHF. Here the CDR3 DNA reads TGCGCCAGCACCCGGGTAACGCGGGTGGCCAATCAGCCCCAGCATTTT.

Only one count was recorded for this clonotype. CDR3 coding DNA: TGCGCCAGCAGCGGGGGAGGTACGGCCAAAAACATTCAGTACTTC. Amino acid sequence: CASSGGGTAKNIQYF. The chain combines TRBV5-1 with TRBJ2-4; weak D call: TRBD2 (6 bases). V lost 4 bases and J lost 1, with 12 bases in between. CDR1 is SGHRS, CDR2 YFSETQ, per germline. The CDR3 has 15 amino acids.